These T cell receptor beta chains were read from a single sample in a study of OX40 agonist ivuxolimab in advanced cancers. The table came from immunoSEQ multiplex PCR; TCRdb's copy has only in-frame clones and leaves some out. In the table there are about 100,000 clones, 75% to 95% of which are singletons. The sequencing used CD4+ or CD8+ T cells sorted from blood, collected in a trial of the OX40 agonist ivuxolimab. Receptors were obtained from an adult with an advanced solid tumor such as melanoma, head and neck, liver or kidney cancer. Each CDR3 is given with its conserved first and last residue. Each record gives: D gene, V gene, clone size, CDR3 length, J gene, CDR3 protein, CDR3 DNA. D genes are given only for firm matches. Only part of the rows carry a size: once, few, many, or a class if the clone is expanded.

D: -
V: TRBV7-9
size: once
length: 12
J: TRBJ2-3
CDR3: CASSPSTDTQYF
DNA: TGTGCCAGCAGCCCCAGCACAGATACGCAGTATTTT

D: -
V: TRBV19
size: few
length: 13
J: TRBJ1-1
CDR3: CASSKSVNTEAFF
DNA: TGTGCCAGTTCCAAAAGCGTGAACACTGAAGCTTTCTTT

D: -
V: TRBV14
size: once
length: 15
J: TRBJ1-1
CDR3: CASSQDLRVNTEAFF
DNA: TGTGCCAGCAGCCAAGATCTTAGGGTGAACACTGAAGCTTTCTTT

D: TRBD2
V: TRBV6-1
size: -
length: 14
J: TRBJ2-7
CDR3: CASSGGGMGYEQYF
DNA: TGTGCCAGCAGTGGGGGAGGGATGGGCTACGAGCAGTACTTC

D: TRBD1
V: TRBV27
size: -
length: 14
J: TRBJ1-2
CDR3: CASSSRQGTWGYTF
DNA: TGTGCCAGCAGCTCAAGACAGGGGACGTGGGGCTACACCTTC

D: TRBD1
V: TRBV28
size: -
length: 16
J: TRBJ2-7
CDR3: CASSSPNDRGRYEQYF
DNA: TGTGCCAGCAGTTCTCCAAACGACAGGGGGAGGTACGAGCAGTACTTC

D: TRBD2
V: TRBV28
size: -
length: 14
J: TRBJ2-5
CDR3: CASRLAGGVETQYF
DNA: TGTGCCAGCAGACTAGCGGGAGGGGTAGAGACCCAGTACTTC

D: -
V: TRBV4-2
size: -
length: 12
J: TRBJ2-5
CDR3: CASSQVRETQYF
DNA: TGTGCCAGCAGCCAAGTGAGAGAGACCCAGTACTTC

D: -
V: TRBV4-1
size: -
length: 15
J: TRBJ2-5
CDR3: CASSRAGQPQETQYF
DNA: TGCGCCAGCAGCCGTGCGGGACAGCCTCAAGAGACCCAGTACTTC

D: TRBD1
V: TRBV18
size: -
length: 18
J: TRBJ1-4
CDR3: CASSPSKQGGATNEKLFF
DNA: TGTGCCAGCTCACCAAGCAAACAGGGGGGCGCAACTAATGAAAAACTGTTTTTT

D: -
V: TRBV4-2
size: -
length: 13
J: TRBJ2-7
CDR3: CASSQVVGFEQYF
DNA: TGTGCCAGCAGCCAAGTCGTGGGTTTCGAGCAGTACTTC

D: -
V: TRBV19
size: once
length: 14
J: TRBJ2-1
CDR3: CASSPVDSNNEQFF
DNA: TGTGCCAGTAGTCCGGTGGACAGTAACAATGAGCAGTTCTTC

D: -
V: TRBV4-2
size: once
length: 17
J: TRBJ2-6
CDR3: CASSQDATHSGANVLTF
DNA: TGTGCCAGCAGCCAAGATGCCACTCACTCTGGGGCCAACGTCCTGACTTTC

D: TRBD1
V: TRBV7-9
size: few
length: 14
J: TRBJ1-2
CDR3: CASSAKQGLDGYTF
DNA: TGTGCCAGCAGCGCCAAACAGGGGTTAGATGGCTACACCTTC

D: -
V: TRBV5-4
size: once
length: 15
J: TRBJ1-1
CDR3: CASSFALGVGTEAFF
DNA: TGTGCCAGCAGCTTTGCCCTGGGGGTAGGCACTGAAGCTTTCTTT

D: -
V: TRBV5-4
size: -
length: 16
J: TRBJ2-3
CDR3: CASSRSSGQGADTQYF
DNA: TGTGCCAGCAGTCGGTCATCGGGGCAGGGCGCAGATACGCAGTATTTT

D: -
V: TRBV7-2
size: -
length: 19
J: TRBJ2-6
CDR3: CASSLVSHMTSSGANVLTF
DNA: TGTGCCAGCAGCTTAGTCTCTCATATGACCTCCTCTGGGGCCAACGTCCTGACTTTC

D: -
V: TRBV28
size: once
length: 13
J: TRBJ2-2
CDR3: CASIAPNTGELFF
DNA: TGTGCCAGCATCGCGCCGAACACCGGGGAGCTGTTTTTT

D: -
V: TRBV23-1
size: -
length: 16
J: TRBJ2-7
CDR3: CASSQLEPLCSYEQYF
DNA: TGCGCCAGCAGTCAATTGGAACCTTTGTGCTCCTACGAGCAGTACTTC

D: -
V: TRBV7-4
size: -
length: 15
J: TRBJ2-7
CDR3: CASSLACTSSPEQYF
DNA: TGTGCCAGCAGTTTGGCCTGCACTAGTTCTCCAGAGCAGTACTTC

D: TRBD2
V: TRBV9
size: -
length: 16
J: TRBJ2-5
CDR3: CASSVRTSGGQETQYF
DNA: TGTGCCAGCAGCGTTAGGACTAGCGGGGGACAAGAGACCCAGTACTTC

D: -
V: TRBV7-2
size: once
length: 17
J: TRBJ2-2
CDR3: CASSLGVGAGGAGELFF
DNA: TGTGCCAGCAGCTTAGGGGTCGGGGCGGGTGGCGCCGGGGAGCTGTTTTTT

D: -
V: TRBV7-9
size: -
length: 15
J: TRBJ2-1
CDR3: CASSLKGTEYNEQFF
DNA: TGTGCCAGCAGCTTAAAAGGGACGGAATACAATGAGCAGTTCTTC

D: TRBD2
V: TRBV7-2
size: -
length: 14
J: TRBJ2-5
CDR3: CASSPHAGVETQYF
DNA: TGTGCCAGCAGCCCACATGCGGGGGTGGAGACCCAGTACTTC

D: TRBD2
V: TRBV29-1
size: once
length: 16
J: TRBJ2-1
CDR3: CSVEDPIVAGDDEQFF
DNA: TGCAGCGTTGAAGACCCCATAGTAGCGGGAGATGATGAGCAGTTCTTC

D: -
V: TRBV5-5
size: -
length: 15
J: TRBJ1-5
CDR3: CASSLRGGSNQPQHF
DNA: TGTGCCAGCAGCTTGAGGGGAGGTAGCAATCAGCCCCAGCATTTT

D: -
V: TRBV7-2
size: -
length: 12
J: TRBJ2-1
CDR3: CASSLWNNEQFF
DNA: TGTGCCAGCAGCTTATGGAACAATGAGCAGTTCTTC

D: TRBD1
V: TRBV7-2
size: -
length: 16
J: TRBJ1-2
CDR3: CASSHGTGDVGGGYTF
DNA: TGTGCCAGCAGCCACGGGACAGGGGACGTCGGAGGTGGCTACACCTTC

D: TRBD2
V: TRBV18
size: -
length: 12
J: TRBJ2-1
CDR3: CASSPRAGEQFF
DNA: TGTGCCAGCTCACCAAGAGCGGGGGAGCAGTTCTTC

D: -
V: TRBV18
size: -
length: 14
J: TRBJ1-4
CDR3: CASSPERTNEKLFF
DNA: TGTGCCAGCTCACCAGAGAGGACTAATGAAAAACTGTTTTTT

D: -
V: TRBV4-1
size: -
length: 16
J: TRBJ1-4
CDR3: CASSQERGVANEKLFF
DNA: TGCGCCAGCAGCCAAGAGCGGGGGGTAGCTAATGAAAAACTGTTTTTT

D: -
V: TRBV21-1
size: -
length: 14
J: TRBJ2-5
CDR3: CASSKGESRETQYF
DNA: TGTGCCAGCAGCAAAGGAGAGAGCCGGGAGACCCAGTACTTC

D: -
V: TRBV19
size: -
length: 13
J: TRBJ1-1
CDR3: CASRRQMNTEAFF
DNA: TGTGCCAGTAGGCGACAGATGAACACTGAAGCTTTCTTT

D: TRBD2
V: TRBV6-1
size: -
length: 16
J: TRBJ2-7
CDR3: CASSVDSGSLSYEQYF
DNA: TGTGCCAGCAGTGTCGATAGCGGGAGTCTTTCTTACGAGCAGTACTTC

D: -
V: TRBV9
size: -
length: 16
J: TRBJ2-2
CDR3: CASSPRAGGWTGELFF
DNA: TGTGCCAGCAGCCCCCGGGCAGGTGGATGGACCGGGGAGCTGTTTTTT

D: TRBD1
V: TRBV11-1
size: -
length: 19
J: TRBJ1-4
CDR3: CASSHGTGEAIATNEKLFF
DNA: TGTGCCAGCAGCCACGGGACAGGGGAAGCTATTGCAACTAATGAAAAACTGTTTTTT

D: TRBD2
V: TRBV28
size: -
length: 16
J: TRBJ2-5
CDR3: CASSSSSGGNQETQYF
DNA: TGTGCCAGCAGTTCCTCGAGCGGGGGGAACCAAGAGACCCAGTACTTC

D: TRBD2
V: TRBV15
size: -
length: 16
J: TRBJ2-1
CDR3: CATSRDFASGSNEQFF
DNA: TGTGCCACCAGCAGAGATTTTGCTAGCGGGAGCAATGAGCAGTTCTTC

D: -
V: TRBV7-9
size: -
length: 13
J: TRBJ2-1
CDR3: CASSLERGTEQFF
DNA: TGTGCCAGCAGCCTAGAACGGGGCACGGAGCAGTTCTTC

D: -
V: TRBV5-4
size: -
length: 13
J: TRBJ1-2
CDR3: CASSPDSNYGYTF
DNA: TGTGCCAGCAGCCCTGACAGCAACTATGGCTACACCTTC

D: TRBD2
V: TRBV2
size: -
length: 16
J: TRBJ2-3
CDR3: CASSEAGGRRADTQYF
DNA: TGTGCCAGCAGTGAAGCGGGCGGGAGGCGGGCAGATACGCAGTATTTT

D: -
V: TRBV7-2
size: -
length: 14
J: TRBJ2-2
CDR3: CATATQSNTGELFF
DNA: TGTGCCACTGCGACTCAATCGAACACCGGGGAGCTGTTTTTT

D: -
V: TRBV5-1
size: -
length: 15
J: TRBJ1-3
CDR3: CASSLSGLSGNTIYF
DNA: TGCGCCAGCAGCTTGTCAGGCCTATCTGGAAACACCATATATTTT

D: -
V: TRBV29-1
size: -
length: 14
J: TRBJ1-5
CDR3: CSVVVSTGNQPQHF
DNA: TGCAGCGTTGTGGTGTCTACCGGCAATCAGCCCCAGCATTTT

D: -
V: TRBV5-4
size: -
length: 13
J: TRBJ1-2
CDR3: CASSFPGSYGYTF
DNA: TGTGCCAGCAGCTTCCCGGGCTCCTATGGCTACACCTTC